Here is one TCR beta chain with its context. Its specificity is unknown. The germline V gene has CDR1 WSHSY and CDR2 SAAADI. The CDR3 loop spans 17 amino acids. Losses at the gene ends were 0 bases for V and 5 bases for J; bases not matched to a gene: 10. The sample comes from a study of cytomegalovirus exposure and HLA in healthy donors. For the study at large: The use of the same platform for the 130 or so validation repertoires and the 550 to 850 first-cohort repertoires was reported by a later analysis. General study findings and limits: CMV antigen specificity was confirmed in vitro for a few CMV-associated chains. The authors enumerated 150 to 200 TCR beta chains as linked to cytomegalovirus.

Some clones are missing from TCRdb's copy, which holds only in-frame ones; the method was immunoSEQ multiplex PCR. This sample has approximately 260,000 clones; 80% to 90% occur once, and the top ten carry over 0.95%. The sequence came from a woman aged 18 to 35 in good health and CMV-seronegative. Material: PBMCs. The chain joins TRBV10-2 to TRBJ2-7; 10 nucleotides align to TRBD1. CDR3 DNA sequence: TGCGCCAGCAGTGAGTCGAGTCGGGGACAGGGGAACGACGAGCAGTACTTC. Translating gives CASSESSRGQGNDEQYF.